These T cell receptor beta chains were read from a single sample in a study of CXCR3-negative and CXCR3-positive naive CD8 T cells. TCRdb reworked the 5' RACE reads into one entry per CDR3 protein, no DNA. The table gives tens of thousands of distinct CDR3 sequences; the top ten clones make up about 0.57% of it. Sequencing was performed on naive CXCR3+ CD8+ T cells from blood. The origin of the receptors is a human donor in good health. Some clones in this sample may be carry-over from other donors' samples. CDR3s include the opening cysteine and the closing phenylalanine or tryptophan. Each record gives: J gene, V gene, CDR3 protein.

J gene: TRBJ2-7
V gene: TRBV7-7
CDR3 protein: CASSQTGSYEQYF

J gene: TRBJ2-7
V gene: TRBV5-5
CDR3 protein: CANSQPTERVSYEQYF

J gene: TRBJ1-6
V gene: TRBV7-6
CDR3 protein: CASSLGLQGGSPLHF

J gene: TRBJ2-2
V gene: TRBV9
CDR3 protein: CASSTASGPNANTGELFF

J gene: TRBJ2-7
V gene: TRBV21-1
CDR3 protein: CASSPTGFRYEQYF

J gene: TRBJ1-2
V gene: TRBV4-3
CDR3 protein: CASSQDKGVYGYTF

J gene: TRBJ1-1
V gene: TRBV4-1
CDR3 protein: CASSSLEHRVESEAFF

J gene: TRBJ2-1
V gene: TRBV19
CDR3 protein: CASSIDSGNEQFF

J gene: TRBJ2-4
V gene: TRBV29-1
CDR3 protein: CSVLDRNTQYF

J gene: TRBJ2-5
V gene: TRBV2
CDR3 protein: CASTHPQGDQETQYF

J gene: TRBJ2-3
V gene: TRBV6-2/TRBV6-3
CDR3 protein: CASQPSETDTQYF

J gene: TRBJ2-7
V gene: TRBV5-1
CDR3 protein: CASSPRRDRAYEQYF

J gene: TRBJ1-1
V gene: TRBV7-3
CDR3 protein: CASSPGGMNTEAFF

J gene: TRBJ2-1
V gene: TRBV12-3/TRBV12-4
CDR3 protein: CASVQGSSYNEQFF

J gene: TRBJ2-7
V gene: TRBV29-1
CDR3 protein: CSVESGVTYEQYF

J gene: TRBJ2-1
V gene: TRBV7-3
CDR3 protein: CASSLPLAGGDNEQFF

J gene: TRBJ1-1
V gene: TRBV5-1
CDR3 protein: CASSLYGADTNTEAFF

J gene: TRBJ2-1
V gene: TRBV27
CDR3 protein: CASTPLDANEQFF

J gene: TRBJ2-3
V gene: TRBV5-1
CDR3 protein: CASSLGQVPQTDTQYF

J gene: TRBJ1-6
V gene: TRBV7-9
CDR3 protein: CASSFRNSPLHF

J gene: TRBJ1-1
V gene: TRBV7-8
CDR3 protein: CASSPGTAEAFF

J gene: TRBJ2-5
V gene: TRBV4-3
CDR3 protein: CASSQDSTETQYF

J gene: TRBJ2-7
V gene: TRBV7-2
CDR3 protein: CASSLGPGSSYEQYF

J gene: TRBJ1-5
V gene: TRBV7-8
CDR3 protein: CASSAHREGSNQPQHF

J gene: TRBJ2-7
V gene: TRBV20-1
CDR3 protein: CSATGGGDIYEQYF

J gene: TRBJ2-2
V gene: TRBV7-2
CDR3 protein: CASSLAQANTGELFF

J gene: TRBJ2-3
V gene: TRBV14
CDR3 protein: CASSLMGAGRGTQYF

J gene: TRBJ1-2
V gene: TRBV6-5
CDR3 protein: CASSYEAEALYGYTF

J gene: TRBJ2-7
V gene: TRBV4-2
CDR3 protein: CASSPPSSYEQYF

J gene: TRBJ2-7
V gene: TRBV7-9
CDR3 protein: CASSFGQGEYEQYF

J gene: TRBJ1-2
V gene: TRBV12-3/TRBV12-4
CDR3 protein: CASSLFGFQLGYTF

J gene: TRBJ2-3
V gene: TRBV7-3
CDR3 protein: CASSPGGDWADTQYF

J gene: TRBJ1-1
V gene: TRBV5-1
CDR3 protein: CASSLEANTEAFF

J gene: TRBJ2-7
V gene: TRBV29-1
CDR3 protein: CSVGRGGTYEQYF

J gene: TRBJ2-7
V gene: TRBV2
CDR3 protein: CASRTTGVVFSEQYF

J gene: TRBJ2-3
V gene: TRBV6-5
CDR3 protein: CASSPMSTDTQYF

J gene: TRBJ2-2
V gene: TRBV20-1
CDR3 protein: CSAPSGTGELFF

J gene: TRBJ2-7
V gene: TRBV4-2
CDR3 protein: CASSHRQGLNSYEQYF

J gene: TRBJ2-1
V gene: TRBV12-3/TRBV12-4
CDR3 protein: CASSLRLGGALDEQFF

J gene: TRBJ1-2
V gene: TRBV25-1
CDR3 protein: CASLSQNYGFTF

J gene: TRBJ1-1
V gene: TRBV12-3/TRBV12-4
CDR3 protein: CASSQTGGVDTEAFF

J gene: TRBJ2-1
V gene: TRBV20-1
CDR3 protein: CSARQAGATYNEQFF

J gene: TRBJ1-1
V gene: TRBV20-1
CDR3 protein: CSAPKAEGTEAFF